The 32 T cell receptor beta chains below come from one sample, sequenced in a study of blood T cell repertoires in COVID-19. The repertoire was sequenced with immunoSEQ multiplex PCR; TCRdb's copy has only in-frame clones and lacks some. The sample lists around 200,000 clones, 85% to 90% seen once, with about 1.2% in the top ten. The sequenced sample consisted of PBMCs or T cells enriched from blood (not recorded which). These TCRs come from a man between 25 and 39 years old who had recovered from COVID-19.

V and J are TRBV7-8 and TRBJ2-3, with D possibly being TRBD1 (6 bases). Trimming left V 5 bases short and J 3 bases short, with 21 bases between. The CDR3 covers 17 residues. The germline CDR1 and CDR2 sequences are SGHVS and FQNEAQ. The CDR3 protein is CASSDYRTEEATDTQYF. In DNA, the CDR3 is TGTGCCAGCAGCGACTACAGGACAGAAGAAGCTACAGATACGCAGTATTTT.

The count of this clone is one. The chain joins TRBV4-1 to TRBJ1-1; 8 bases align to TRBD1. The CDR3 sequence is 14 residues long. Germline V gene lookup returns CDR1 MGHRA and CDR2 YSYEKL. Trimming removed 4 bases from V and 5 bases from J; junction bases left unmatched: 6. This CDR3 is CASSLDRGRTEAFF. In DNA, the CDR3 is TGCGCCAGCAGCCTCGACAGGGGACGGACTGAAGCTTTCTTT.

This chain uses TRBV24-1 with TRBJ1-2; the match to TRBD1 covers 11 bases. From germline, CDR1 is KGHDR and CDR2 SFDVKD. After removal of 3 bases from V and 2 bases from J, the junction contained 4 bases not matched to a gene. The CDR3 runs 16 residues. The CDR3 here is CATSDPGDRGNYGYTF. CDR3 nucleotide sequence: TGTGCCACCAGTGATCCCGGGGACAGGGGGAACTATGGCTACACCTTC.

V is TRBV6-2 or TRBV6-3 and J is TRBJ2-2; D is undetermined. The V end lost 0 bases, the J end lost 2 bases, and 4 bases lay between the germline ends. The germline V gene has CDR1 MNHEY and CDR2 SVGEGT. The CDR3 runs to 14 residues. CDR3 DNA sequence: TGTGCCAGCAGTTACTCCAAAAACACCGGGGAGCTGTTTTTT. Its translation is CASSYSKNTGELFF.

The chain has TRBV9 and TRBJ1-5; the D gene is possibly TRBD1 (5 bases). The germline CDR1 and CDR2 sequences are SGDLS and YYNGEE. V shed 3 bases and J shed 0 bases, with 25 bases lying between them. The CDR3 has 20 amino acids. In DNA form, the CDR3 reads TGTGCCAGCAGCGCCCTATTGCGGGACCCCGGGGCCCATAGCAATCAGCCCCAGCATTTT. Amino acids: CASSALLRDPGAHSNQPQHF.

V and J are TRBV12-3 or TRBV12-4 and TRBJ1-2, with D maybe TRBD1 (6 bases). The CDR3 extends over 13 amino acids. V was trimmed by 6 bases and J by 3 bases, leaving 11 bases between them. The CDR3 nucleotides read TGTGCCAGCAGATCAGGGGTTGACTATGGCTACACCTTC. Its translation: CASRSGVDYGYTF.

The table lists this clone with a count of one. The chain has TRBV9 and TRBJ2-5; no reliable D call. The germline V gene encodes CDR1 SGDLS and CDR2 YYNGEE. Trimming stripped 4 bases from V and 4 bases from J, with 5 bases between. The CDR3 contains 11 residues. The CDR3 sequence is CASSSRETQYF. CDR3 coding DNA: TGTGCCAGCAGCTCCAGAGAGACCCAGTACTTC.

The CDR3 region is CASSAETGANQPQHF. The CDR3 bases are TGCGCCAGCAGTGCGGAAACAGGAGCCAATCAGCCCCAGCATTTT. The chain couples TRBV10-2 to TRBJ1-5; possibly TRBD1 for D (5 bases). With 4 bases removed from V and 3 bases from J, the gap between germline ends came to 13 bases. Germline V gives CDR1 WSHSY, CDR2 SAAADI. This CDR3 comprises 15 residues.

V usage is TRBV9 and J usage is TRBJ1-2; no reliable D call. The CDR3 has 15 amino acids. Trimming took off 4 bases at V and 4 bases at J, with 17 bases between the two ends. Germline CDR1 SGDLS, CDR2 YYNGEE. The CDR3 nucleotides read TGTGCCAGCAGCTCAACGGGATCGGTCGGCTATGGCTACACCTTC. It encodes CASSSTGSVGYGYTF.

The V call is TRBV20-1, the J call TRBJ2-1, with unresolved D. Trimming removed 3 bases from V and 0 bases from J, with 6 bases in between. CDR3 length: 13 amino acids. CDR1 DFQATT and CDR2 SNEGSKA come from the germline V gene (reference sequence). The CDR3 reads CSASHSSYNEQFF. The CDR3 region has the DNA TGCAGTGCTAGTCACAGCTCCTACAATGAGCAGTTCTTC.

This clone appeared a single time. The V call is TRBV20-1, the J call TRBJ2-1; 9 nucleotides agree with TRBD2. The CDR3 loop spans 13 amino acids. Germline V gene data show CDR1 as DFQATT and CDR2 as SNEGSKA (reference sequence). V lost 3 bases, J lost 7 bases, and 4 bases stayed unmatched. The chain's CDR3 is CSASSGSYNEQFF. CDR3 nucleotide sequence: TGCAGTGCTAGTAGCGGGAGCTATAATGAGCAGTTCTTC.

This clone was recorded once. The CDR3 region has the DNA TGTGCCAGCAGCCGGGACAACTATTCACCCCTCCACTTT. Translated, it gives CASSRDNYSPLHF. The chain has TRBV7-9 and TRBJ1-6; a weak D match, TRBD1 (6 bases). Germline CDR1 is SEHNR and CDR2 is FQNEAQ (reference sequence). This CDR3 is built from 13 residues. V lost 5 bases, J lost 8 bases, and 10 bases lay in between.

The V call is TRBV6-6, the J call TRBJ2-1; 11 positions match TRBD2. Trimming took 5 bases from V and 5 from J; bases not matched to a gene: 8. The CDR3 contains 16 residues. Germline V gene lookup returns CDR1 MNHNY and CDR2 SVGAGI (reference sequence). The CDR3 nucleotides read TGTGCCAGCAGTATTAGCGGGGGGGCCGGAAACAATGAGCAGTTCTTC. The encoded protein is CASSISGGAGNNEQFF.

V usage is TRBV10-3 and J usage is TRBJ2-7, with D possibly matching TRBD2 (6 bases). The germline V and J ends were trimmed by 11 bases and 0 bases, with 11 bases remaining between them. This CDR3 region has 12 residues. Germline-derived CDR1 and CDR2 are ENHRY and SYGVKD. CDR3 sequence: CAGGRSSYEQYF. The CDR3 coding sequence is TGTGCCGGTGGGAGGAGCTCCTACGAGCAGTACTTC.

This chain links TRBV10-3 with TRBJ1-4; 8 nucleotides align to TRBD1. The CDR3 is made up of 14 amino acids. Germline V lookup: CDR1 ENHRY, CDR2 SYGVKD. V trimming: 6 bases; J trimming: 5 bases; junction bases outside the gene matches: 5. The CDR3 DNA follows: TGTGCCATCAGCGAGGACAGGGTCAATGAAAAACTGTTTTTT. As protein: CAISEDRVNEKLFF.

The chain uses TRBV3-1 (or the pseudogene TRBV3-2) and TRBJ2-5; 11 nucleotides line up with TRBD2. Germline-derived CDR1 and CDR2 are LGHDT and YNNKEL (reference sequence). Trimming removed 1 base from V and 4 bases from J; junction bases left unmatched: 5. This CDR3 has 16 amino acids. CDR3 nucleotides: TGTGCCAGCAGCCAAGTAGGGACTAGCGGACGAGAGACCCAGTACTTC. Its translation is CASSQVGTSGRETQYF.

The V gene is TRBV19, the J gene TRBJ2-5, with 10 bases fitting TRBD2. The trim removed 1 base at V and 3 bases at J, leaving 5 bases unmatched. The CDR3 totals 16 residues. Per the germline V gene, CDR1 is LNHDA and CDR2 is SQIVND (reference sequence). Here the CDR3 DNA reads TGTGCCAGTAGTATAGTTAGCGGGGGGCCTAAAGAGACCCAGTACTTC. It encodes CASSIVSGGPKETQYF.

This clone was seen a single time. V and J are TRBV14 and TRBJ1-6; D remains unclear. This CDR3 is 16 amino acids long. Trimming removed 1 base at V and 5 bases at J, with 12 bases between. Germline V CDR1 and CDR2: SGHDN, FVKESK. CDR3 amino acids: CASSQVGRVHNSPLHF. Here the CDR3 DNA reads TGTGCCAGCAGCCAAGTCGGGCGGGTCCATAATTCACCCCTCCACTTT.

Here the CDR3 reads CAIRGGQGAYEQFF. The CDR3 coding sequence is TGTGCCATCAGGGGGGGACAGGGGGCTTATGAGCAGTTCTTC. The gene calls are TRBV10-3 and TRBJ2-1; the match to TRBD1 covers 12 bases. CDR3 length: 14 residues. CDR1 ENHRY and CDR2 SYGVKD come from the germline V gene. V shed 6 bases and J 8 bases; nucleotides not matched to a gene: 5.

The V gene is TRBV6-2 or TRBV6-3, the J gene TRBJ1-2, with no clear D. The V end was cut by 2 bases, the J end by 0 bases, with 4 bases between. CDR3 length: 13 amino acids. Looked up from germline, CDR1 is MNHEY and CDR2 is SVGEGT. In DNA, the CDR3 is TGTGCCAGCAGTTACATCTCTAACTATGGCTACACCTTC. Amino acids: CASSYISNYGYTF.

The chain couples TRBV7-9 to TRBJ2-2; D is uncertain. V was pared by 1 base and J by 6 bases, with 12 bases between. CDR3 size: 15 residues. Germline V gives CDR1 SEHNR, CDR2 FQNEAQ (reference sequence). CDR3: CASSLGSPPPGELFF. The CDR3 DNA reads TGTGCCAGCAGCTTAGGCAGTCCCCCGCCCGGGGAGCTGTTTTTT.

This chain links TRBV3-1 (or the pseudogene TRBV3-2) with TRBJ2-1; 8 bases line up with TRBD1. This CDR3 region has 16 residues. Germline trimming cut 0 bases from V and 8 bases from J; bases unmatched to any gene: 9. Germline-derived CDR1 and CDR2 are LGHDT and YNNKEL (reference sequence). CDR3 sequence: CASSQDLAGGCHEQFF. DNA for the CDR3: TGTGCCAGCAGCCAAGATCTGGCAGGGGGCTGCCATGAGCAGTTCTTC.

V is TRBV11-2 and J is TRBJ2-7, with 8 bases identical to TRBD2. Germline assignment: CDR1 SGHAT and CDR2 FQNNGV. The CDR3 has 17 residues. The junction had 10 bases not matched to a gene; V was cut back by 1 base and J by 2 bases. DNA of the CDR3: TGTGCCAGCAGCTTAGCATTTGCGGGGGGACTAACCTACGAGCAGTACTTC. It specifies CASSLAFAGGLTYEQYF.

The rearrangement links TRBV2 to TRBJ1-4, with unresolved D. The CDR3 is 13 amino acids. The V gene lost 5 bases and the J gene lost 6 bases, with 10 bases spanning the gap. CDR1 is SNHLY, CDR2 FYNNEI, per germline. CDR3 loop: CASSSRGYEKLFF. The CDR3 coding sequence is TGTGCCAGCAGTTCCCGGGGATATGAAAAACTGTTTTTT.

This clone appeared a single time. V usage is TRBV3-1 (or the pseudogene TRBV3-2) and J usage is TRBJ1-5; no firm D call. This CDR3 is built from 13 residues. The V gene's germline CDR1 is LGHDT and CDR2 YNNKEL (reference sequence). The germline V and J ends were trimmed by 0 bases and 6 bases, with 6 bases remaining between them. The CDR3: CASSQDISQPQHF. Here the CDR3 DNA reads TGTGCCAGCAGCCAAGATATTAGTCAGCCCCAGCATTTT.

The CDR3 region has the DNA TGTGCCAGCAGCCGGGCCCAAACGGGGGGCTACACCTTC. Translating it yields CASSRAQTGGYTF. The genes are TRBV3-1 (or the pseudogene TRBV3-2) and TRBJ1-2; D gene uncertain. V was pared by 4 bases and J by 8 bases, with 14 bases between. Per the germline V gene, CDR1 is LGHDT and CDR2 is YNNKEL (reference sequence). The CDR3 loop spans 13 amino acids.

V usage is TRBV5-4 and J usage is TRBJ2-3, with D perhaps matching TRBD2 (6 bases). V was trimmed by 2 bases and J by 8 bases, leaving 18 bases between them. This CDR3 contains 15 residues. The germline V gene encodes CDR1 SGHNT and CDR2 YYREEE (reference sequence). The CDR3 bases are TGTGCCAGCAGCTTAGAAACGGGAGTCCCCGGTACGCAGTATTTT. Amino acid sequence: CASSLETGVPGTQYF.

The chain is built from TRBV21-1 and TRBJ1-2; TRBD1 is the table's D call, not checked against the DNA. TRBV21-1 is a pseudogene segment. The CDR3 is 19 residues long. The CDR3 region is CASSKPRTGGPREIYGYTF. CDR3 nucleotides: TGTGCCAGCAGCAAACCTAGGACAGGGGGCCCTAGAGAGATCTATGGCTACACCTTC.

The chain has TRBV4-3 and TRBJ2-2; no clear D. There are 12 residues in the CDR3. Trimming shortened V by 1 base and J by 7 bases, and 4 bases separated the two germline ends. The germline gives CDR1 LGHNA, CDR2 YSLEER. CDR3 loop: CASSQGIGELFF. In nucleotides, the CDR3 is TGCGCCAGCAGCCAAGGTATCGGGGAGCTGTTTTTT.

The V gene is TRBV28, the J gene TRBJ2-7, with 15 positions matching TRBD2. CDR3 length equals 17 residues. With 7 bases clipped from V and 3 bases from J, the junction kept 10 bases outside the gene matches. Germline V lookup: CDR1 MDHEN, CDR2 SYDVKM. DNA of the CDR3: TGTGCCAGCACTGTATACGGACTAGCGGGAGGGGGCTACGAGCAGTACTTC. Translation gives CASTVYGLAGGGYEQYF. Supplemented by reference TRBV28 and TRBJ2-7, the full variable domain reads DVKVTQSSRYLVKRTGEKVFLECVQDMDHENMFWYRQDPGLGLRLIYFSYDVKMKEKGDIPEGYSVSREKKERFSLILESASTNQTSMYLCASTVYGLAGGGYEQYFGPGTRLTVT.

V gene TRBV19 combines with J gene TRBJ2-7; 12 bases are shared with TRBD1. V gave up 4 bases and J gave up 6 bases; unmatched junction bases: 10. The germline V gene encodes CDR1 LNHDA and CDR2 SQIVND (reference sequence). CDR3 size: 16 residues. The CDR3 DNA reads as TGTGCCAGTAGTACCAACCCCGGGACAGGGGGCGGCGAGCAGTACTTC. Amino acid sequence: CASSTNPGTGGGEQYF.

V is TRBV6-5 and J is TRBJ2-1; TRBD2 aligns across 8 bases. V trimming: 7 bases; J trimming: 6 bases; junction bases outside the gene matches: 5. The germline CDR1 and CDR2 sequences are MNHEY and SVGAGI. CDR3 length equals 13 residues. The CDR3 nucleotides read TGTGCCAGCAAGCGGGAGCTTTTCAATGAGCAGTTCTTC. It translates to CASKRELFNEQFF.